This paragraph covers one TCR beta chain sequence. This sample was taken from a study of T cell responses to AZD1222 COVID-19 vaccine. Assay: immunoSEQ multiplex PCR; the TCRdb copy retains only in-frame clones and omits some. Of more than 150,000 clones in the sample, roughly 92% were seen once. V was trimmed by 3 bases and J by 4 bases, leaving 18 bases between them. Germline values: CDR1 MNHEY, CDR2 SMNVEV (reference sequence). The CDR3 spans 16 residues. The sequenced sample was peripheral blood, obtained 28 days after the second AZD1222 dose. The receptor comes from an adult who received the AZD1222 COVID-19 vaccine. J is TRBJ1-1 and V is TRBV27; no definite D call. Here the CDR3 DNA reads TGTGCCAGCAGTTTCTTAGACACCTTTCGGGTCACTGAAGCTTTCTTT. Translation: CASSFLDTFRVTEAFF.